This TCR beta chain was sequenced in a study of long-term antiretroviral therapy in people with HIV. Whole-study findings and limits: The clones with expansion before ART were dominant in the repertoire at all time points. Data on ART adherence, viral resistance or therapy changes were unavailable.

Germline CDR1 reads SGHKS; CDR2 reads YYEKEE (reference sequence). V lost 4 bases and J lost 0, with 19 bases in between. The CDR3 covers 18 residues. Before they underwent DNA extraction, samples held about 1-10 million cryopreserved PBMC. The assay, immunoSEQ v3.0, was run at survey level. The method was immunoSEQ multiplex PCR; TCRdb's version includes in-frame clones alone and lacks a portion of them. The sample comprises fewer than 45,000 clones, roughly four fifths of which are singletons, and less than 15% rests with the top ten. Notes on this clone: Its cognate antigen is unknown.

Specimen: unsorted PBMCs, collected 0.3 years after starting antiretroviral therapy. The genes are TRBV5-5 and TRBJ1-4, with unresolved D. The source of this sequence is a young man with HIV. The DNA of the CDR3 is TGTGCCAGCAGCCTAGACCCTGTCGGCGAAGCAACTAATGAAAAACTGTTTTTT. Translating it yields CASSLDPVGEATNEKLFF.